The rows below give T cell receptor beta chains drawn from one sample of a study of neurological immune-mediated disorders. TCRdb recomputed calls from the 5' RACE reads with MiXCR, one row per CDR3 protein. This sample has some 45,000 distinct CDR3 sequences; about an eighth occur once, and the top ten carry 3.5% to 5.5%. Sequenced material: PBMCs. These receptors all come from a male donor with HTLV-1-associated myelopathy (HAM/TSP). Both conserved end residues are part of each CDR3. A D gene is named only where the DNA matches it firmly. Some rows have no size entry. The others give once, few or many, or a class for an expanded clone.

abundance	d_gene	v_gene	len	j_gene	CDR3aa	CDR3nt
many	TRBD1	TRBV27	16	TRBJ1-5	CASSAGQGWVNQPQHF	TGTGCCAGCAGTGCGGGACAGGGGTGGGTCAATCAGCCCCAGCATTTT
many	-	TRBV29-1	13	TRBJ2-3	CSVETDRTDTQYF	TGCAGCGTTGAGACAGACCGCACAGATACGCAGTATTTT
many	-	TRBV5-1	14	TRBJ2-1	CASTAGDSYNEQFF	TGCGCCAGCACTGCGGGTGACTCCTACAATGAGCAGTTCTTC
many	-	TRBV18	13	TRBJ1-1	CASSKGLNTEAFF	TGTGCCAGCTCAAAAGGGCTGAACACTGAAGCTTTCTTT
many	-	TRBV20-1	13	TRBJ1-6	CSARQDGNSPLHF	TGCAGTGCTAGGCAGGACGGAAATTCACCCCTCCACTTT
many	-	TRBV20-1	11	TRBJ2-7	CSVTPSYEQYF	TGCAGTGTAACACCATCCTACGAGCAGTACTTC
many	-	TRBV2	14	TRBJ1-6	CVSSGTVPGSPLHF	TGTGTCAGCAGCGGGACGGTCCCGGGATCACCCCTCCACTTT
-	TRBD1	TRBV7-6	17	TRBJ1-1	CASSPTPGQGRNTEAFF	TGTGCCAGCAGCCCGACGCCGGGACAGGGAAGGAACACTGAAGCTTTCTTT
many	-	TRBV29-1	14	TRBJ1-1	CSVRAGSGNTEAFF	TGCAGCGTGCGGGCGGGCTCAGGGAACACTGAAGCTTTCTTT
many	-	TRBV20-1	14	TRBJ1-3	CSARDNRGTNTIYF	TGCAGTGCTAGAGATAACCGGGGAACAAACACCATATATTTT
many	TRBD1	TRBV5-1	16	TRBJ2-3	CASSVVPGQYTDTQYF	TGCGCCAGCAGCGTGGTCCCGGGACAGTACACAGATACGCAGTATTTT
many	-	TRBV20-1	13	TRBJ2-1	CSASLDRSDEQFF	TGCAGTGCTAGCCTGGACCGATCGGATGAGCAGTTCTTC